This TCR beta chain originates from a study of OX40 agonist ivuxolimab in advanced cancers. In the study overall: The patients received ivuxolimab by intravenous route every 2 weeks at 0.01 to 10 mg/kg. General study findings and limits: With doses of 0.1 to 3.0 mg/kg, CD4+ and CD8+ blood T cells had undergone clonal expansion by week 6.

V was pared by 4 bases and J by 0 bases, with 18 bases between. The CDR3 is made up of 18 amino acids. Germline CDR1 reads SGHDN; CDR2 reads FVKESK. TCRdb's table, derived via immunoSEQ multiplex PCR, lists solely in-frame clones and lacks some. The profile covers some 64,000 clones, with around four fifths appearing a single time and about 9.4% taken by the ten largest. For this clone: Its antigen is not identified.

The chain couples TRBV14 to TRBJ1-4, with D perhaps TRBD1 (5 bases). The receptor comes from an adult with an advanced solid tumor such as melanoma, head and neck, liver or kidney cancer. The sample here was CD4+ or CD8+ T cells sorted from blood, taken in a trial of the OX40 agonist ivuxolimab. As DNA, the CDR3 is TGTGCCAGCAGCCCCCCCATGCCGGGACGGCCAACTAATGAAAAACTGTTTTTT. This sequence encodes CASSPPMPGRPTNEKLFF.